The clone carrying this T cell receptor beta chain was observed many times. What it binds is unknown. TCRdb ran MiXCR on the 5' RACE reads and lists one entry per CDR3 protein. Of under 550,000 distinct CDR3 sequences listed, 20% to 25% are singletons. V was cut by 0 bases and J by 7 bases, with 13 bases left in between. The CDR3 loop spans 16 amino acids. Germline assignment: CDR1 LGHNA and CDR2 YNFKEQ. The data were obtained in a study of T cells after yellow fever vaccination. General study findings and limits: A large majority of primary-vaccination clones showed up again after the booster (96% CD4, about 87% CD8). The presence of abundant clonotypes contaminating from the bulk population was possible in FACS-sorted repertoires.

The chain recombines TRBV4-2 with TRBJ2-6; TRBD1 might be the D (6 bases). The input for sequencing was PBMCs, taken roughly 23 days after the first yellow fever vaccination. The clonotype originates from a man aged 18 to 29 who received the YFV17D yellow fever vaccine. The CDR3 coding sequence is TGTGCCAGCAGCCAAGAGGATACAGGGAGTGCCAACGTCCTGACTTTC. Its protein is CASSQEDTGSANVLTF.